Described below is a single T cell receptor (beta chain) sequence and its context. Its antigen is unknown. Libraries were prepared by immunoSEQ multiplex PCR; TCRdb keeps only in-frame clonotypes and omits some of them. Of around 250,000 clones in the sample, around 90% were seen once. These data originate in a study of cytomegalovirus exposure and HLA in healthy donors. Study-level results: In vitro work confirmed that a few CMV-associated chains recognize CMV antigens. Reported results showed that the classifier diagnosed cytomegalovirus status with high specificity and sensitivity. Researchers counted approximately 160 TCR beta chains as cytomegalovirus-associated.

CDR1 and CDR2 (germline): SGHNT, YYREEE (reference sequence). V was cut by 0 bases and J by 5 bases, with 8 bases left in between. The CDR3 has 13 amino acids. The clonotype originates from a young woman in good health and CMV-seronegative. The V gene is TRBV5-4, the J gene TRBJ1-1; the D is unclear. Material: PBMCs. As DNA, the CDR3 is TGTGCCAGCAGCTTGGGATCGGTTACTGAAGCTTTCTTT. Protein product: CASSLGSVTEAFF.